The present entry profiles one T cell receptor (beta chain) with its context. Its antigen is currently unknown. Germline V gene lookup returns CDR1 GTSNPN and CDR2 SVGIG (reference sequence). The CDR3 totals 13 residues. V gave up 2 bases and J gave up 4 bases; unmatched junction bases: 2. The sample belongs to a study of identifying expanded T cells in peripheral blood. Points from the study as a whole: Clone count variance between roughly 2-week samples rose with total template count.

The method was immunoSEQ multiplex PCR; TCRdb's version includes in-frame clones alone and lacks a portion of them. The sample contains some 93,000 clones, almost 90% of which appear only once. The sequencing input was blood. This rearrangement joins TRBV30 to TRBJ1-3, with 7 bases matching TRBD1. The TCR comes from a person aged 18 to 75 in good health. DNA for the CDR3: TGTGCCTGGAGTACAGGGGTAGGAAACACCATATATTTT. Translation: CAWSTGVGNTIYF.